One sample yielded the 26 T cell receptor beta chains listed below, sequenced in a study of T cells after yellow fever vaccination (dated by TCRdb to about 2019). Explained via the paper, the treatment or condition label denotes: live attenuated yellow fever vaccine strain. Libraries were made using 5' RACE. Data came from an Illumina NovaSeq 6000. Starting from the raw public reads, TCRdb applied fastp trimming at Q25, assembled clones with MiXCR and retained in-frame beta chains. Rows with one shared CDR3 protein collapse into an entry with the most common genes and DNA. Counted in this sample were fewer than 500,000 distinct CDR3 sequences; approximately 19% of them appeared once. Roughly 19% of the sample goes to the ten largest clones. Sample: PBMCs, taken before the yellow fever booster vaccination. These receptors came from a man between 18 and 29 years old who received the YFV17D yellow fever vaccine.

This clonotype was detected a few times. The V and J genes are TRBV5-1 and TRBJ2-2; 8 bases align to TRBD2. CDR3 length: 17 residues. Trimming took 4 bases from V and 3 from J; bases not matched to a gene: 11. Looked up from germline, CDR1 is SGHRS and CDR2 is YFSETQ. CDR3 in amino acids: CASSLIQAGVYTGELFF. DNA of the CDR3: TGCGCCAGCAGCCTCATCCAAGCGGGGGTGTACACCGGGGAGCTGTTTTTT.

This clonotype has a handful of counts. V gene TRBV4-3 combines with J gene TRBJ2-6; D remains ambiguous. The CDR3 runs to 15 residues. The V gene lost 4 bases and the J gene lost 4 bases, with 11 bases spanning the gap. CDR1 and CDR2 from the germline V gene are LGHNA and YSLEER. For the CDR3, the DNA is TGCGCCAGCAGCCTCACCGTGGCAGGGGCCAACGTCCTGACTTTC. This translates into CASSLTVAGANVLTF.

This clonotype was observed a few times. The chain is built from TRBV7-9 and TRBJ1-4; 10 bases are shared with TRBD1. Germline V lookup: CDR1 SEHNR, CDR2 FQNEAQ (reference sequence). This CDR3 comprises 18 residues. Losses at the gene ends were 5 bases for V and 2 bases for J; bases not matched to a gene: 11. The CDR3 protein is CASSETGGLRRTNEKLFF. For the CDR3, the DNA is TGTGCCAGCAGCGAGACAGGGGGCTTGCGGCGGACTAATGAAAAACTGTTTTTT. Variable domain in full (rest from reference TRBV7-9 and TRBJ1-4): DTGVSQNPRHKITKRGQNVTFRCDPISEHNRLYWYRQTLGQGPEFLTYFQNEAQLEKSRLLSDRFSAERPKGSFSTLEIQRTEQGDSAMYLCASSETGGLRRTNEKLFFGSGTQLSVL.

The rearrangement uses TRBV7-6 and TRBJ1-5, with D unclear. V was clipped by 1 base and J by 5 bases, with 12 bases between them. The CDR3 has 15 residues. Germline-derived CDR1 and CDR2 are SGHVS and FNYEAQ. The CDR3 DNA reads TGTGCCAGCAGCTTAGGTGGTAGTTCCTATCAGCCCCAGCATTTT. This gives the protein CASSLGGSSYQPQHF.

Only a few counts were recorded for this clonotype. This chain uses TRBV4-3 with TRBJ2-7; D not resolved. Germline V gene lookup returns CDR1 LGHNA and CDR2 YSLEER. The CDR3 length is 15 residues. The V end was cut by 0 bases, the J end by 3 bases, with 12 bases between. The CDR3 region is CASSQEGAPFYEQYF. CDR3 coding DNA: TGCGCCAGCAGCCAAGAGGGCGCCCCTTTCTACGAGCAGTACTTC.

In nucleotides, the CDR3 is TGTGCCAGCAGCTTAGGGCTAGCGGGGCTCGAGGAGACCCAGTACTTC. Encoded protein: CASSLGLAGLEETQYF. The J gene is TRBJ2-5, the V gene TRBV7-2, with 9 bases aligning to TRBD2. Looked up from germline, CDR1 is SGHTA and CDR2 is FQGNSA. With 1 base clipped from V and 5 bases from J, the junction kept 8 bases outside the gene matches. This CDR3 spans 16 amino acids.

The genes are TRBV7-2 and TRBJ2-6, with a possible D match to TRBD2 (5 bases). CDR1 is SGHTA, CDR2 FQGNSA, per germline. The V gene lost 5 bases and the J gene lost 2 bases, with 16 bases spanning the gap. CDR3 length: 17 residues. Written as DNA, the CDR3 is TGTGCCAGCAGCCCGCGGTCGGGGTACACTGGGGCCAACGTCCTGACTTTC. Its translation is CASSPRSGYTGANVLTF.

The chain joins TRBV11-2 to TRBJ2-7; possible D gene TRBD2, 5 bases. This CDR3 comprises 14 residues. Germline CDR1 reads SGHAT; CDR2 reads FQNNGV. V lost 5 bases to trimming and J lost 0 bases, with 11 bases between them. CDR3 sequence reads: CASSDWESSYEQYV. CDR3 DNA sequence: TGTGCCAGCAGCGACTGGGAGAGCTCCTACGAGCAGTACGTC.

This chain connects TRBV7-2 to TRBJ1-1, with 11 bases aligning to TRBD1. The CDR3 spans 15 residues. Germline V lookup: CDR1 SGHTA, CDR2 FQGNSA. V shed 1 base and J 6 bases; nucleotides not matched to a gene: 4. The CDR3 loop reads CASSLDWTGGPEAFF. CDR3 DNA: TGTGCCAGCAGCTTAGATTGGACAGGGGGCCCTGAAGCTTTCTTT.

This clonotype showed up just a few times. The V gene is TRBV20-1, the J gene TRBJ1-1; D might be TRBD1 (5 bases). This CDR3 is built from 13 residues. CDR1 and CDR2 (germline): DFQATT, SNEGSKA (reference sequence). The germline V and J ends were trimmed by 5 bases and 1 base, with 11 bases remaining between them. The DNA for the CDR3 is TGCAGTGCTCGGGACGGGCGGAACACTGAAGCTTTCTTT. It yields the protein CSARDGRNTEAFF.

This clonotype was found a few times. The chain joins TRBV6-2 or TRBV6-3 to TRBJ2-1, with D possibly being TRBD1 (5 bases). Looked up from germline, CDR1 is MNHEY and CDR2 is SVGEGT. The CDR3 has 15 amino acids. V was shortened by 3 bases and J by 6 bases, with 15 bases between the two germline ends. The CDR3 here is CASSYGPSQGNEQFF. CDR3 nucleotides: TGTGCCAGCAGTTATGGTCCCAGTCAGGGCAATGAGCAGTTCTTC.

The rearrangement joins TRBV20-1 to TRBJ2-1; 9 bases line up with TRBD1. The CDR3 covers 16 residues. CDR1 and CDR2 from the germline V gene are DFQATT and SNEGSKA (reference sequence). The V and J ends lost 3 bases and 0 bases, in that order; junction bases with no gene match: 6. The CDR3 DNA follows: TGCAGTGCTAGGGGGAGGACAGGGGTCTCCTACAATGAGCAGTTCTTC. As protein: CSARGRTGVSYNEQFF.

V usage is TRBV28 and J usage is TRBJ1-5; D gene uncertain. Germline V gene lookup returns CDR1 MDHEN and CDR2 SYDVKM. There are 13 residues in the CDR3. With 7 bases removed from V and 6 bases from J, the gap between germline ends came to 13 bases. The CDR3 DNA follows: TGTGCCAGCATTGCCTCGGTGGGTCAGCCCCAGCATTTT. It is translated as CASIASVGQPQHF.

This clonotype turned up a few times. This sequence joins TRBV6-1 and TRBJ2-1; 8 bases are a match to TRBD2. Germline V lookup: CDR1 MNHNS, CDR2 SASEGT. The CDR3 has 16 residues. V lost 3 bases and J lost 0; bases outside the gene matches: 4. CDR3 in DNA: TGTGCCAGCAGTGACCACGGGGGGGGCTCCTACAATGAGCAGTTCTTC. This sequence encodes CASSDHGGGSYNEQFF.

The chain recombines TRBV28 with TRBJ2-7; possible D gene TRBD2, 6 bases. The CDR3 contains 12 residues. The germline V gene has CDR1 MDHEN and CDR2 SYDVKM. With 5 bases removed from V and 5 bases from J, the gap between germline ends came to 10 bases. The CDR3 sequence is CASSRGSNEQYV. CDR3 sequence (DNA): TGTGCCAGCAGTCGGGGGTCCAACGAGCAGTACGTC.

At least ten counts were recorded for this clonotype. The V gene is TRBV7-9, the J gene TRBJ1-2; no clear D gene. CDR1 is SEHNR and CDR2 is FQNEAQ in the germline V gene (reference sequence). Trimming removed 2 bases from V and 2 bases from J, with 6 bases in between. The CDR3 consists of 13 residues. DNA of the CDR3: TGTGCCAGCAGCTTACGGCGGAACTATGGCTACACCTTC. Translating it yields CASSLRRNYGYTF.

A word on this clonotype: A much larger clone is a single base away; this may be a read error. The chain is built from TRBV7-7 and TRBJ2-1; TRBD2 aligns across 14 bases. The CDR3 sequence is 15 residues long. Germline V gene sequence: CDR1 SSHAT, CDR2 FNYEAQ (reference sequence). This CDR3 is CASSSGTSGGNERFF. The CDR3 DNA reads TGTGCCAGCAGCTCCGGGACTAGCGGGGGCAATGAGCGGTTCTTC.

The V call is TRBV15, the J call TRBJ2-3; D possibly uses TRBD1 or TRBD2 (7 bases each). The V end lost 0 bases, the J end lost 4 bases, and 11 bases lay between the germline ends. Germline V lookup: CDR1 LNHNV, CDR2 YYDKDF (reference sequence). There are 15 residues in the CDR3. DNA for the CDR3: TGTGCCACCAGCAGAGATCAGGGGGGGGCAGATACGCAGTATTTT. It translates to CATSRDQGGADTQYF.

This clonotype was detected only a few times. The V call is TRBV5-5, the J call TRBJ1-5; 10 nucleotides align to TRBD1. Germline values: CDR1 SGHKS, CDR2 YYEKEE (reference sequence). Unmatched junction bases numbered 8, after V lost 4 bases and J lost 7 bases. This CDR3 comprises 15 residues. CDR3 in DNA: TGTGCCAGCAGCCTCGGGACAGGGGTTTGGCAGCCCCAGCATTTT. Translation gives CASSLGTGVWQPQHF.

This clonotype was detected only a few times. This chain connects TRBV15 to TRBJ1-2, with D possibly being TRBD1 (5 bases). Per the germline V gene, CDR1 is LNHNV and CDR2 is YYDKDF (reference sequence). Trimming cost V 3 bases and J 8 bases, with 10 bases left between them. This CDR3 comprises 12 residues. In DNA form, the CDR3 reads TGTGCCACCAGCAGTCAGGGAGGCGGCTACACCTTC. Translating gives CATSSQGGGYTF.

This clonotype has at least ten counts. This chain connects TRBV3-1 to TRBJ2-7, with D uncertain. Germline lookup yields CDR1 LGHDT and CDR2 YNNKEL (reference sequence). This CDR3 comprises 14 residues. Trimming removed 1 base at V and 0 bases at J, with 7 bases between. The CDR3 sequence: CASSQVPASYEQYF. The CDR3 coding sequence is TGTGCCAGCAGCCAAGTTCCGGCCTCCTACGAGCAGTACTTC.

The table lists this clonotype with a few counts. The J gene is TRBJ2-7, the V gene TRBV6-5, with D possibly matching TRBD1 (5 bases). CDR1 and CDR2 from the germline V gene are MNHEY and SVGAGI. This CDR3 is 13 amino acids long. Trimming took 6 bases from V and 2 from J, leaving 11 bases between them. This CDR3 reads CASRRRVAYEQYF. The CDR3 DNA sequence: TGTGCCAGCAGGCGCAGGGTGGCCTACGAGCAGTACTTC.

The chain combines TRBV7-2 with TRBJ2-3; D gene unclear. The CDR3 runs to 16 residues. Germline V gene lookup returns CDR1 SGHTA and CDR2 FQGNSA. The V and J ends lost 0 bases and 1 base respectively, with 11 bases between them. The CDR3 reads CASSLAGDGGTDTQYF. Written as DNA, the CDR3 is TGTGCCAGCAGCTTAGCTGGAGACGGAGGCACAGATACGCAGTATTTT.

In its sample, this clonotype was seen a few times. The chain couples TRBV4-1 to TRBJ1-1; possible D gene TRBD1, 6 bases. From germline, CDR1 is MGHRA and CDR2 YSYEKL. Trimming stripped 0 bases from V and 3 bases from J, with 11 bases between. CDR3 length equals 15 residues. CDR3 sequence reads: CASSQDGGPDTEAFF. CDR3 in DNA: TGCGCCAGCAGCCAAGACGGGGGCCCTGACACTGAAGCTTTCTTT.

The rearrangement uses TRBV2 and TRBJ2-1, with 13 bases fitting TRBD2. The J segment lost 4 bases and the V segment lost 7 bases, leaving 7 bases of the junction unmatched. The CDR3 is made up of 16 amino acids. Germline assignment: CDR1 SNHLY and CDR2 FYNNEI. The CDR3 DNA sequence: TGTGCCAGCACCAAGGGACTAGCGGGGTCTTACAATGAGCAGTTCTTC. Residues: CASTKGLAGSYNEQFF.

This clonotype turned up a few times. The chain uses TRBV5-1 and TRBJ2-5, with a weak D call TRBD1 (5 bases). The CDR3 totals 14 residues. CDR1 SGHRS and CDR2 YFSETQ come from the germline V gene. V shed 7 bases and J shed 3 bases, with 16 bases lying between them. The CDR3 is CASSSGYREETQYF. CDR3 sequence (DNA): TGCGCCAGCTCCTCAGGGTATCGCGAAGAGACCCAGTACTTC.